This TCR beta chain was sequenced in a study of response to subunit inactivated influenza vaccine. TCRdb itself ran the RT-PCR reads through MiXCR, one entry per CDR3 protein. The table has 650,000 or so distinct CDR3 sequences, about 15% seen once. This clonotype occurred a few times. The antigen is not known. CDR3 length equals 15 residues. The V gene's germline CDR1 is DFQATT and CDR2 SNEGSKA (reference sequence). The trim removed 1 base at V and 7 bases at J, leaving 4 bases unmatched. Notes on the study in general: It was the authors' suggestion that each seasonal influenza vaccination recruits few new T cells.

The origin of this receptor is a man between 50 and 59 years old who received an inactivated influenza vaccine. The V gene is TRBV20-1, the J gene TRBJ2-1, with 13 nucleotides matching TRBD2. Material: PBMCs from blood, obtained approximately 15 days before vaccination. CDR3 protein: CSARGWTSGSNEQFF. As DNA, the CDR3 is TGCAGTGCTAGAGGGTGGACTAGCGGGAGTAATGAGCAGTTCTTC.